This T cell receptor beta chain appears in the sequencing data of a study of metastatic and nonmetastatic thyroid tumors. Before thyroid surgery, none of the patients had received any treatment. At least ten counts were recorded for this clone. This CDR3 is built from 12 residues. CDR1 is SNHLY, CDR2 FYNNEI, per germline. The V and J ends lost 6 bases and 4 bases, in that order; junction bases with no gene match: 2. TCRdb re-analyzed the PCR reads using MiXCR. The sample has some 93,000 clones; about an eighth are singletons. Sequenced material: blood. The chain combines TRBV2 with TRBJ2-7, with 8 nucleotides matching TRBD2. This clonotype originated in a female donor with papillary thyroid cancer or a benign thyroid nodule (not recorded which). Some clones in this sample may be carry-over from other donors' samples. CDR3 loop: CASRLAAYEQYF. Here the CDR3 DNA reads TGTGCCAGCAGACTAGCGGCATACGAGCAGTACTTC.